This TCR beta chain is drawn from a study of cytomegalovirus exposure and HLA in healthy donors. The study's findings and limits: A prior analysis recorded that most TCR beta V segments were productive about 87% or about 30% of the time. As was reported, the HLA-A and HLA-B alleles of most subjects were accurately predicted from TCR beta sequences.

Germline V gene lookup returns CDR1 LNHDA and CDR2 SQIVND (reference sequence). The V and J ends lost 4 bases and 3 bases, in that order; junction bases with no gene match: 5. This CDR3 comprises 14 residues. On this clone: The antigen remains undetermined.

In the PCR, 60 Vbeta and 13 Jbeta primers were used. Produced via immunoSEQ multiplex PCR; TCRdb's table is partial and in-frame only. Of approximately 220,000 clones in the sample, more than 60% were seen once. This chain links TRBV19 with TRBJ1-2; 7 nucleotides line up with TRBD1. This clonotype was obtained from a middle-aged man in good health and CMV-seronegative. What was sequenced was PBMCs. In DNA, the CDR3 is TGTGCCAGTAGTAGGGGGACAGAGTACTATGGCTACACCTTC. Its translation is CASSRGTEYYGYTF.